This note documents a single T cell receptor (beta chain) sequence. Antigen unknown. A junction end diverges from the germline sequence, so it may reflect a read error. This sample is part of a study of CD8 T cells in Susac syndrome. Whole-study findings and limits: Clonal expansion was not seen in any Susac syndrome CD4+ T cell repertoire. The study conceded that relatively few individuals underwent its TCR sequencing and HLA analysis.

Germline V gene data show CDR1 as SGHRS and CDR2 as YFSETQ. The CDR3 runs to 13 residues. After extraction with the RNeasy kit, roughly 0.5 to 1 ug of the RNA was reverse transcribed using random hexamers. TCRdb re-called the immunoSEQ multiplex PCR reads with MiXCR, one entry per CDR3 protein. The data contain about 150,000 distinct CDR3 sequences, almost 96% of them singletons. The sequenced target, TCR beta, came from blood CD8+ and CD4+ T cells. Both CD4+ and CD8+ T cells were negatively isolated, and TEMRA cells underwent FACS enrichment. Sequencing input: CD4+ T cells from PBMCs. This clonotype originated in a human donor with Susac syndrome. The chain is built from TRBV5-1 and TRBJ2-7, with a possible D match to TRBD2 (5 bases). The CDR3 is CASSKGSSHEQYF. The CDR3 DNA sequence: TGCGCCAGCAGCAAAGGGAGCTCCCACGAGCAGTACTTC.